One sample yielded the 11 T cell receptor beta chains listed below, sequenced in a study of blood T cell repertoires in COVID-19. TCRdb's copy holds only in-frame clones and misses some; the assay was immunoSEQ multiplex PCR. The sample holds approximately 300,000 clones, around 86% seen once. Input material: PBMCs or T cells enriched from blood (not recorded which). Source of these receptors: a man in his 60s who had recovered from COVID-19.

As regards this clone: Other nucleotide sequences in the sample specify the same CDR3. The chain couples TRBV5-1 to TRBJ2-5; possibly TRBD2 for D (6 bases). The CDR3 is 14 amino acids. Germline CDR1 and CDR2: SGHRS and YFSETQ. Trimming shortened V by 0 bases and J by 1 base, and 7 bases separated the two germline ends. For the CDR3, the DNA is TGCGCCAGCAGCTTGGTGGGGGGCCAAGAGACCCAGTACTTC. Protein: CASSLVGGQETQYF.

The chain employs TRBV24-1 and TRBJ1-1, with a possible D match to TRBD1 (6 bases). The CDR3 runs 16 residues. The V end lost 4 bases, the J end lost 6 bases, and 20 bases lay between the germline ends. CDR1 KGHDR and CDR2 SFDVKD come from the germline V gene. This CDR3 is CATSESTSTGSAEAFF. The CDR3, as DNA: TGTGCCACCAGTGAATCGACCTCTACAGGGAGTGCTGAAGCTTTCTTT.

The chain joins TRBV11-2 to TRBJ2-2; no firm D call. The CDR3 runs 11 residues. Germline CDR1 SGHAT, CDR2 FQNNGV. The V and J ends lost 3 bases and 7 bases respectively, with 3 bases between them. CDR3 protein: CASSFYGELFF. CDR3 bases: TGTGCCAGCAGCTTTTACGGGGAGCTGTTTTTT.

The sample holds one count of this clone. The chain joins TRBV20-1 to TRBJ1-1; possibly TRBD1 for D (6 bases). The germline V and J ends were trimmed by 6 bases and 5 bases, with 10 bases remaining between them. CDR1 is DFQATT and CDR2 is SNEGSKA in the germline V gene (reference sequence). The CDR3 contains 11 residues. Here the CDR3 reads CSAMDRTEAFF. Here the CDR3 DNA reads TGCAGTGCCATGGACAGAACTGAAGCTTTCTTT.

This chain uses TRBV18 with TRBJ2-1; 12 bases line up with TRBD2. Unmatched junction bases numbered 4, after V lost 3 bases and J lost 7 bases. The length of the CDR3 is 15 residues. Germline CDR1 KGHSH, CDR2 LQKENI. CDR3 in amino acids: CASSPPSGRANEQFF. The CDR3 coding sequence is TGTGCCAGCTCACCGCCTAGCGGGAGGGCGAATGAGCAGTTCTTC.

The chain is built from TRBV7-2 and TRBJ2-7; the match to TRBD2 covers 9 bases. J gave up 3 bases and V 0 bases, and 9 bases lay outside the gene matches. Germline V gene data show CDR1 as SGHTA and CDR2 as FQGNSA. CDR3 length: 17 residues. The CDR3 nucleotides read TGTGCCAGCAGCTTAGCCGCCGACTGGCGGGGGGGCTACGAGCAGTACTTC. This sequence encodes CASSLAADWRGGYEQYF.

This chain uses TRBV7-9 with TRBJ2-1; D may be TRBD2 (6 bases). CDR1 SEHNR and CDR2 FQNEAQ come from the germline V gene (reference sequence). The ends were cut back, 4 bases at V and 2 bases at J, with 15 bases in the middle. The CDR3 runs to 16 residues. This CDR3 is CASSSNSGEAYNEQFF. CDR3 DNA sequence: TGTGCCAGCAGCTCGAATAGCGGAGAAGCCTACAATGAGCAGTTCTTC.

The chain has TRBV18 and TRBJ2-7; D is unclear. Germline CDR1 KGHSH, CDR2 LQKENI. Trimming took off 0 bases at V and 3 bases at J, with 9 bases between the two ends. This CDR3 has 14 amino acids. CDR3 sequence: CASSPPTEIYEQYF. DNA for the CDR3: TGTGCCAGCTCACCACCCACTGAGATCTACGAGCAGTACTTC.

This rearrangement joins TRBV7-9 to TRBJ1-1, with D uncertain. Between the trimmed V and J ends, which lost 0 bases and 5 bases, there was a span of 10 bases. The germline CDR1 and CDR2 sequences are SEHNR and FQNEAQ (reference sequence). This CDR3 is 14 amino acids long. CDR3 nucleotides: TGTGCCAGCAGCTTAGCGAGGGAGGAGACTGAAGCTTTCTTT. Translating it yields CASSLAREETEAFF.

The J gene is TRBJ1-2, the V gene TRBV3-1 (or the pseudogene TRBV3-2), with TRBD1 as a possible D gene (6 bases). The germline V gene has CDR1 LGHDT and CDR2 YNNKEL (reference sequence). This CDR3 region has 15 residues. Trimming removed 11 bases from V and 4 bases from J, with 23 bases in between. The CDR3 reads CARHLPAQGPYGYTF. In DNA, the CDR3 is TGTGCCCGCCACCTCCCAGCGCAGGGGCCCTATGGCTACACCTTC.

This chain connects TRBV5-4 to TRBJ1-2; 7 nucleotides match TRBD1. V shed 4 bases and J 2 bases; nucleotides not matched to a gene: 8. Germline CDR1 is SGHNT and CDR2 is YYREEE (reference sequence). The CDR3 covers 15 residues. The CDR3 region is CASSASLQGNYGYTF. The CDR3 nucleotides read TGTGCCAGCAGCGCGAGTCTACAGGGGAACTATGGCTACACCTTC.